This T cell receptor beta chain comes out of a study of Graves' ophthalmopathy and Graves' hyperthyroidism. In this cohort's terms, stable hyperthyroidism meant no ophthalmopathy by 18 months of follow-up. This clonotype was picked up many times. Its antigen is not known. Amplification from RNA transcripts yielded the TCR beta CDR3 regions. HTBI-primed first-round RT-PCR preceded second-round multiplex PCR. In TCRdb, the multiplex PCR reads were re-called with MiXCR into one record per CDR3 protein. Among a few hundred thousand distinct CDR3 sequences listed, about 16% were seen once. Study results and caveats: Detected in blood as well were most expanded thyroid clonotypes with frequency above 0.001. Prediction of ophthalmopathy progression reached less than 71% sensitivity and approximately 74% specificity.

The sequenced sample consisted of peripheral blood. The sequence came from a woman aged 18-29 years with stable Graves' hyperthyroidism.

This CDR3 is CATSYRDDDSPLHF. CDR3 nucleotides: TGTGCCACCAGCTACCGGGACGATGATTCACCCCTCCACTTT. This rearrangement joins TRBV15 to TRBJ1-6; tentative D call: TRBD1 (5 bases). V shed 5 bases and J shed 8 bases, with 13 bases lying between them. The CDR3 covers 14 residues. The germline gives CDR1 LNHNV, CDR2 YYDKDF (reference sequence).